This T cell receptor (beta chain) was identified in a study of low-dose radiotherapy and immunotherapy resistance in tumors. Study at large: Participants in Cohort 2 were given 1 Gy per fraction every two weeks, for 13 Gy over 26 weeks. Intravenous ipilimumab 1 mg/kg every six weeks was given with nivolumab 240 mg every two weeks. Patients received 300 mg of oral aspirin each day across four cycles, commencing on cycle 1 day 1.

V shed 4 bases and J 8 bases; nucleotides not matched to a gene: 13. The CDR3 loop spans 16 amino acids. Germline V gene sequence: CDR1 DFQATT, CDR2 SNEGSKA (reference sequence). The time point is: before trial treatment. Nivolumab, ipilimumab, aspirin, low-dose cyclophosphamide and low-dose radiotherapy were all administered to the donors. With TRAV- and TRBV-specific primers, first-strand cDNA was made, covering the alpha and beta chains. The PCR that amplified TCRs ran for roughly 20 cycles, relying on a constant-region primer and a V-primer adapter. MiXCR, run by TCRdb on the reads, gives a single entry per CDR3 protein. The sample contains 75,000 to 95,000 distinct CDR3 sequences, under 20% of which appear only once.

The source was PBMCs, collected before treatment. The receptor was derived from a male donor with prostate cancer. This chain uses TRBV20-1 with TRBJ2-1; 11 nucleotides align to TRBD1. The CDR3, as DNA: TGCAGTGCTACGACTAGGACAGGGGGCAAGCTGGATGAGCAGTTCTTC. Translation gives CSATTRTGGKLDEQFF.